These 10 T cell receptor beta chains originate from one sample sequenced in a study of blood T cells in healthy people across ages (dated by TCRdb to between 2015 and 2016). Receptor amplification or capture employed 5' RACE. TCRdb records Illumina HiSeq 2500 as the sequencer. A second PCR of about 6 to 11 cycles was run with a J-beta primer mix and a sample-barcoded 5' primer. The public sequencing data were trimmed at Q25 with fastp and processed into clonotypes with MiXCR by TCRdb, which kept only in-frame beta chains. Every entry covers one CDR3 protein and lists the most common genes and DNA from its rows. The sample table records 1 million to 1.2 million distinct CDR3 sequences; about two fifths of these occur just once. The ten biggest clones cover about 12% of the sample. Sequenced sample: blood. These receptors were obtained from a man aged 18-30 years in good health.

The rearrangement joins TRBV7-2 to TRBJ2-5; 7 nucleotides line up with TRBD2. Looked up from germline, CDR1 is SGHTA and CDR2 is FQGNSA. The length of the CDR3 is 17 residues. V lost 3 bases to trimming and J lost 5 bases; unmatched junction nucleotides: 15. Here the CDR3 reads CASSFRGFGGGWETQYF. The DNA of the CDR3 is TGTGCCAGCAGCTTTAGGGGATTCGGCGGGGGTTGGGAGACCCAGTACTTC.

This clonotype came up a few times. The rearrangement links TRBV6-5 to TRBJ1-5; D is perhaps TRBD1 (6 bases). The CDR3 totals 15 residues. The V end lost 0 bases, the J end lost 7 bases, and 13 bases lay between the germline ends. Germline V CDR1 and CDR2: MNHEY, SVGAGI. The CDR3 protein is CASSYSRQGSQPQHF. The CDR3 DNA sequence: TGTGCCAGCAGTTACTCGAGGCAGGGGAGCCAGCCCCAGCATTTT.

This clonotype appeared a few times. The chain joins TRBV29-1 to TRBJ2-1, with 8 bases aligning to TRBD1. Germline V gene data show CDR1 as SQVTM and CDR2 as ANQGSEA. Trimming removed 3 bases from V and 6 bases from J; junction bases left unmatched: 10. The CDR3 length is 15 residues. The DNA for the CDR3 is TGCAGCGTTGAGGGTGGCAGGGGGCTAGGCAATGAGCAGTTCTTC. It specifies CSVEGGRGLGNEQFF.

This clonotype was found many times. The rearrangement links TRBV6-1 to TRBJ1-5, with no clear D. Looked up from germline, CDR1 is MNHNS and CDR2 is SASEGT. The CDR3 is 15 residues long. V was shortened by 6 bases and J by 0 bases, with 12 bases between the two germline ends. CDR3 protein: CASSEGGYSNQPQHF. DNA of the CDR3: TGTGCCAGCAGCGAGGGCGGTTATAGCAATCAGCCCCAGCATTTT.

This clonotype was seen a few times. V and J are TRBV7-9 and TRBJ1-2; D call uncertain. Per the germline V gene, CDR1 is SEHNR and CDR2 is FQNEAQ (reference sequence). V was pared by 0 bases and J by 7 bases, with 12 bases between. The CDR3 runs 14 residues. The CDR3 DNA is TGTGCCAGCAGCTTAGCATCAGGTTTGGCTGGCTACACCTTC. It encodes CASSLASGLAGYTF.

This clonotype occurred a few times. This chain joins TRBV7-8 and TRBJ2-1; D is unclear. V was pared by 1 base and J by 10 bases, with 8 bases between. The germline V gene encodes CDR1 SGHVS and CDR2 FQNEAQ. The CDR3 totals 12 residues. The CDR3 sequence: CASSLGSVEQFF. DNA of the CDR3: TGTGCCAGCAGCTTAGGATCAGTCGAGCAGTTCTTC.

In this sample, this clonotype turned up many times. The chain is built from TRBV12-3 or TRBV12-4 and TRBJ1-2, with D unclear. Trimming cost V 3 bases and J 2 bases, with 7 bases left between them. The CDR3 is 13 amino acids. The CDR3 sequence: CASSLLRNYGYTF. The CDR3 DNA sequence: TGTGCCAGCAGTTTGTTGCGGAACTATGGCTACACCTTC.

This rearrangement joins TRBV20-1 to TRBJ1-1; possibly TRBD1 for D (6 bases). In germline, CDR1 is DFQATT, CDR2 SNEGSKA (reference sequence). The CDR3 is 13 residues long. V gave up 0 bases and J gave up 5 bases, with 10 bases separating them. CDR3 nucleotides: TGCAGTGCTAGAGAGAGGGGGGTGACTGAAGCTTTCTTT. Amino acids: CSARERGVTEAFF.

V and J are TRBV5-1 and TRBJ1-1; 10 bases are shared with TRBD1. Germline V gene lookup returns CDR1 SGHRS and CDR2 YFSETQ. V lost 0 bases, J lost 1 base, and 6 bases stayed unmatched. This CDR3 comprises 17 residues. The CDR3 loop reads CASSLGARTGGNTEAFF. The CDR3 DNA reads TGCGCCAGCAGCTTGGGGGCTCGGACAGGGGGGAACACTGAAGCTTTCTTT.

The genes are TRBV12-3 or TRBV12-4 and TRBJ1-5; 7 bases align to TRBD1. V lost 7 bases to trimming and J lost 2 bases; unmatched junction nucleotides: 5. This CDR3 is 14 amino acids long. The DNA for the CDR3 is TGTGCCAGCAAACCTGGGACAGGCAATCAGCCCCAGCATTTT. Amino acid sequence: CASKPGTGNQPQHF.